The 19 T cell receptor beta chains below all came from one sample that was sequenced in a study of cytomegalovirus exposure and HLA in healthy donors. The PCR ran on 60 Vbeta and 13 Jbeta primers. The method was immunoSEQ multiplex PCR; TCRdb's version includes in-frame clones alone and lacks a portion of them. The sample yields approximately 39,000 clones, approximately 70% seen once. Material: PBMCs. These receptors were taken from a man younger than 45 in good health and CMV-seronegative.

The table lists this clone with a count of one. This chain uses TRBV6-5 with TRBJ1-2, with TRBD1 matching 7 bases. CDR1 is MNHEY and CDR2 is SVGAGI in the germline V gene. The CDR3 consists of 14 residues. V was clipped by 5 bases and J by 3 bases; unmatched bases: 6. The DNA of the CDR3 is TGTGCCAGCAGTAGGGGGCCAGGCGACTATGGCTACACCTTC. Protein: CASSRGPGDYGYTF.

This clone was seen more than once but under ten times. V gene TRBV5-6 combines with J gene TRBJ2-5, with D maybe TRBD2 (5 bases). Trimming shortened V by 1 base and J by 1 base, and 14 bases separated the two germline ends. The V gene's germline CDR1 is SGHDT and CDR2 YYEEEE. The CDR3 runs 16 residues. CDR3 DNA sequence: TGTGCCAGCAGCTTGAGTTGGCGACTAACCCAAGAGACCCAGTACTTC. This encodes CASSLSWRLTQETQYF.

The V and J genes are TRBV5-1 and TRBJ1-1; 8 nucleotides align to TRBD1. Losses at the gene ends were 2 bases for V and 4 bases for J; bases not matched to a gene: 7. Germline CDR1 and CDR2: SGHRS and YFSETQ. The CDR3 length is 15 residues. The CDR3 here is CASSFQDRVSTEAFF. The CDR3 nucleotides read TGCGCCAGCAGCTTCCAGGACAGGGTGAGCACTGAAGCTTTCTTT. The variable domain in full, with the rest retrieved from reference TRBV5-1 and TRBJ1-1, is KAGVTQTPRYLIKTRGQQVTLSCSPISGHRSVSWYQQTPGQGLQFLFEYFSETQRNKGNFPGRFSGRQFSNSRSEMNVSTLELGDSALYLCASSFQDRVSTEAFFGQGTRLTVV.

The chain combines TRBV2 with TRBJ2-7; possible D gene TRBD2, 5 bases. There are 13 residues in the CDR3. Between the trimmed V and J ends, which lost 7 bases and 7 bases, there was a span of 17 bases. Per the germline V gene, CDR1 is SNHLY and CDR2 is FYNNEI. The CDR3 DNA follows: TGTGCCAGCATGGAGGAAGACCCGGGGGAGCAGTACTTC. Translated: CASMEEDPGEQYF.

The V call is TRBV7-2, the J call TRBJ1-3; D unclear. This CDR3 has 17 amino acids. V lost 1 base, J lost 0 bases, and 13 bases lay in between. Looked up from germline, CDR1 is SGHTA and CDR2 is FQGNSA. CDR3 DNA: TGTGCCAGCAGCTTAGTGGTGGAGTTCACCTCTGGAAACACCATATATTTT. This gives the protein CASSLVVEFTSGNTIYF. The variable domain in full, completed from reference TRBV7-2 and TRBJ1-3, reads GAGVSQSPSNKVTEKGKDVELRCDPISGHTALYWYRQSLGQGLEFLIYFQGNSAPDKSGLPSDRFSAERTGGSVSTLTIQRTQQEDSAVYLCASSLVVEFTSGNTIYFGEGSWLTVV.

The J gene is TRBJ1-1, the V gene TRBV28; no clear D. Per germline, CDR1 MDHEN and CDR2 SYDVKM. V shed 6 bases and J shed 7 bases, with 9 bases lying between them. This CDR3 has 11 residues. CDR3 nucleotide sequence: TGTGCCAGCAGCTTGCGGTTTGAAGCTTTCTTT. Its protein product is CASSLRFEAFF.

J is TRBJ1-4 and V is TRBV7-6; 10 positions match TRBD1. This CDR3 is built from 17 residues. The V and J ends lost 1 base and 5 bases, in that order; junction bases with no gene match: 7. Germline V gene lookup returns CDR1 SGHVS and CDR2 FNYEAQ. The CDR3 protein is CASSLGRQGAVNEKLFF. CDR3 nucleotides: TGTGCCAGCAGCTTAGGGAGACAGGGGGCAGTAAATGAAAAACTGTTTTTT.

The J gene is TRBJ2-2, the V gene TRBV6-5, with 8 bases identical to TRBD2. The CDR3 runs 14 residues. V was clipped by 8 bases and J by 4 bases; unmatched bases: 6. The germline V gene encodes CDR1 MNHEY and CDR2 SVGAGI. The CDR3, as DNA: TGTGCCAGCCTTGCGGGGGGAGGCACCGGGGAGCTGTTTTTT. Its protein product is CASLAGGGTGELFF.

The rearrangement links TRBV6-5 to TRBJ2-7; 7 nucleotides match TRBD1. The V gene end was trimmed by 11 bases and the J gene end by 2 bases; junction bases not matched to a gene: 12. The CDR3 sequence is 14 residues long. CDR1 MNHEY and CDR2 SVGAGI come from the germline V gene. CDR3 in amino acids: CAVSPWTGTYEQYF. The CDR3 bases are TGTGCCGTGTCTCCTTGGACAGGAACCTACGAGCAGTACTTC.

This clone was counted a few times. V and J are TRBV28 and TRBJ1-4, with TRBD1 matching 9 bases. This CDR3 contains 15 residues. The junction had 9 bases not matched to a gene; V was cut back by 5 bases and J by 8 bases. Germline CDR1 and CDR2: MDHEN and SYDVKM. This CDR3 reads CASSPRTGEREKLFF. Here the CDR3 DNA reads TGTGCCAGCAGTCCTCGGACAGGGGAGCGGGAAAAACTGTTTTTT.

This sequence joins TRBV7-8 and TRBJ1-2; unclear D gene. The germline CDR1 and CDR2 sequences are SGHVS and FQNEAQ. The CDR3 covers 13 residues. Trimming shortened V by 1 base and J by 4 bases, and 7 bases separated the two germline ends. CDR3 nucleotide sequence: TGTGCCAGCAGCTTAGACAAATCCTATGGCTACACCTTC. This codes for CASSLDKSYGYTF. The full variable domain, completed using reference TRBV7-8 and TRBJ1-2, is GAGVSQSPRYKVAKRGQDVALRCDPISGHVSLFWYQQALGQGPEFLTYFQNEAQLDKSGLPSDRFFAERPEGSVSTLKIQRTQQEDSAVYLCASSLDKSYGYTFGSGTRLTVV.

CDR3 sequence: CASRGDRANTEAFF. CDR3 coding DNA: TGTGCCAGCAGGGGGGACAGGGCGAACACTGAAGCTTTCTTT. The chain recombines TRBV6-5 with TRBJ1-1; 9 bases align to TRBD1. V was clipped by 6 bases and J by 1 base; unmatched bases: 3. Germline lookup yields CDR1 MNHEY and CDR2 SVGAGI. This CDR3 has 14 residues.

The V and J genes are TRBV4-1 and TRBJ2-7, with 7 positions matching TRBD1. With 0 bases clipped from V and 0 bases from J, the junction kept 5 bases outside the gene matches. CDR3 length: 16 amino acids. CDR1 is MGHRA and CDR2 is YSYEKL in the germline V gene. CDR3 protein: CASSQDPRQGSYEQYF. As DNA, the CDR3 is TGCGCCAGCAGCCAAGACCCCCGACAGGGCTCCTACGAGCAGTACTTC.

The rearrangement uses TRBV7-2 and TRBJ2-7; 10 nucleotides match TRBD2. Germline trimming cut 5 bases from V and 0 bases from J; bases unmatched to any gene: 10. Per the germline V gene, CDR1 is SGHTA and CDR2 is FQGNSA. CDR3 size: 17 residues. The CDR3 region has the DNA TGTGCCAGCAGCCCCCGGGGTAGCGGGGGGTACTCCTACGAGCAGTACTTC. Translating gives CASSPRGSGGYSYEQYF.

This clone was seen only once. The chain links TRBV18 to TRBJ1-2; 8 bases line up with TRBD1. The V segment lost 6 bases and the J segment 7 bases; nucleotides outside the gene matches: 7. Germline-derived CDR1 and CDR2 are KGHSH and LQKENI. This CDR3 comprises 13 residues. CDR3 in DNA: TGTGCCAGCTCCCAAGACAGGGGTAGTGGCTACACCTTC. Its protein is CASSQDRGSGYTF.

The chain combines TRBV11-2 with TRBJ2-7; the D gene is possibly TRBD1 (6 bases). Looked up from germline, CDR1 is SGHAT and CDR2 is FQNNGV. V shed 4 bases and J shed 2 bases, with 9 bases lying between them. This CDR3 has 13 amino acids. CDR3 nucleotide sequence: TGTGCCAGCAGCTCAGGGGTTACCTACGAGCAGTACTTC. As protein: CASSSGVTYEQYF.

This clone was seen a handful of times. This rearrangement joins TRBV28 to TRBJ1-1; 8 bases align to TRBD1. CDR3 length equals 16 residues. Trimming at V came to 6 bases and at J to 2 bases, leaving 11 bases not matched to a gene. Germline V gene lookup returns CDR1 MDHEN and CDR2 SYDVKM. The CDR3 region has the DNA TGTGCCAGCAGGGCAGGGGGCGCGGGGTACAACACTGAAGCTTTCTTT. Translating it yields CASRAGGAGYNTEAFF.

This clone was observed a single time. The rearrangement links TRBV6-4 to TRBJ2-7, with TRBD2 matching 11 bases. After removal of 4 bases from V and 2 bases from J, the junction contained 4 bases not matched to a gene. This CDR3 is built from 15 residues. Germline V gene lookup returns CDR1 MRHNA and CDR2 SNTAGT. Written as DNA, the CDR3 is TGTGCCAGCAGTGTAGGGACTAGCGGAACCTACGAGCAGTACTTC. Encoded protein: CASSVGTSGTYEQYF.

The chain is built from TRBV29-1 and TRBJ2-6; a weak D match, TRBD2 (6 bases). CDR3 length equals 14 residues. V lost 3 bases and J 0 bases, leaving 6 bases between the germline ends. Germline CDR1 and CDR2: SQVTM and ANQGSEA. This chain's CDR3 is CSVEGGSGANVLTF. For the CDR3, the DNA is TGCAGCGTTGAGGGGGGCTCTGGGGCCAACGTCCTGACTTTC.